The 14 T cell receptor beta chains given below trace back to one sample, sequenced in a study of blood T cell repertoires in COVID-19. Here immunoSEQ multiplex PCR was the method, and the copy in TCRdb shows in-frame clones only, minus some. The table includes some 57,000 clones, nearly 90% detected once. Sequenced sample: peripheral blood. The receptors shown here come from a man in his sixties with active COVID-19.

Of note for this clone: The same CDR3 arises from other DNA sequences in this sample as well. V is TRBV6-5 and J is TRBJ1-6, with D uncertain. Germline-derived CDR1 and CDR2 are MNHEY and SVGAGI. The CDR3 consists of 15 residues. Trimming removed 6 bases at V and 0 bases at J, with 9 bases between. The CDR3 coding sequence is TGTGCCAGCAGGGGAGGGAGCTCCTATAATTCACCCCTCCACTTT. Protein: CASRGGSSYNSPLHF.

CDR3 in amino acids: CASSQEMGLNNYGYTF. The CDR3 DNA reads TGCGCCAGCAGCCAAGAGATGGGCTTGAATAACTATGGCTACACCTTC. The V and J genes are TRBV4-3 and TRBJ1-2; D is undetermined. Trimming left V 0 bases short and J 1 base short, with 12 bases between. This CDR3 comprises 16 residues. Per germline, CDR1 LGHNA and CDR2 YSLEER.

The rearrangement links TRBV7-8 to TRBJ1-1; D remains unclear. With 8 bases removed from V and 1 base from J, the gap between germline ends came to 11 bases. The CDR3 extends over 13 amino acids. The germline V gene encodes CDR1 SGHVS and CDR2 FQNEAQ. The CDR3 nucleotides read TGTGCCAGCGGGCCTGTGACGAACACTGAAGCTTTCTTT. Amino acid sequence: CASGPVTNTEAFF.

The rearrangement uses TRBV6-5 and TRBJ2-7; 9 bases fit TRBD1. Germline V gives CDR1 MNHEY, CDR2 SVGAGI. The CDR3 extends over 13 amino acids. J lost 4 bases, V lost 6 bases, and 4 bases had no gene match. CDR3 residues: CASSRDRDYEQYF. DNA for the CDR3: TGTGCCAGCAGCCGGGACAGGGATTACGAGCAGTACTTC.

The table lists this clone with many counts. This chain's CDR3 is CASTLQGPPKTAFF. The DNA for the CDR3 is TGTGCCAGCACCCTTCAGGGCCCCCCCAAGACGGCTTTCTTT. The rearrangement joins TRBV28 to TRBJ1-1, with D perhaps TRBD1 (5 bases). The V gene's germline CDR1 is MDHEN and CDR2 SYDVKM. The ends were cut back, 7 bases at V and 11 bases at J, with 23 bases in the middle. This CDR3 comprises 14 residues.

The chain combines TRBV24-1 with TRBJ2-2; D remains unclear. Germline V CDR1 and CDR2: KGHDR, SFDVKD. The CDR3 runs to 13 residues. Between the trimmed V and J ends, which lost 2 bases and 3 bases, there was a span of 3 bases. CDR3 loop: CATSDSYTGELFF. The CDR3 region has the DNA TGTGCCACCAGTGATTCCTACACCGGGGAGCTGTTTTTT.

This clone was picked up one time. This sequence joins TRBV5-1 and TRBJ2-5, with 8 bases identical to TRBD1. V was pared by 5 bases and J by 5 bases, with 8 bases of the junction left unmatched. The CDR3 loop spans 14 amino acids. The V gene's germline CDR1 is SGHRS and CDR2 YFSETQ. The CDR3 DNA is TGCGCCAGCAGAACCATGGGACAGGCGGAGACCCAGTACTTC. Its translation: CASRTMGQAETQYF. Supplemented by reference TRBV5-1 and TRBJ2-5, the full variable domain reads KAGVTQTPRYLIKTRGQQVTLSCSPISGHRSVSWYQQTPGQGLQFLFEYFSETQRNKGNFPGRFSGRQFSNSRSEMNVSTLELGDSALYLCASRTMGQAETQYFGPGTRLLVL.

J is TRBJ2-7 and V is TRBV19; 10 bases are a match to TRBD1. V lost 3 bases to trimming and J lost 6 bases; unmatched junction nucleotides: 8. CDR1 and CDR2 (germline): LNHDA, SQIVND (reference sequence). This CDR3 is built from 15 residues. The CDR3 nucleotides are TGTGCCAGTAGTATCCTCCGGGACAGGGGCTCCGAGCAGTACTTC. Its protein is CASSILRDRGSEQYF.

The V call is TRBV29-1, the J call TRBJ1-3, with D maybe TRBD1 (5 bases). Between the trimmed V and J ends, which lost 4 bases and 4 bases, there was a span of 17 bases. Per germline, CDR1 SQVTM and CDR2 ANQGSEA. CDR3 length: 15 amino acids. The CDR3 nucleotides are TGCAGCGTTGGACGGGGGGGATTGAGAGGAAACACCATATATTTT. It translates to CSVGRGGLRGNTIYF.

V and J are TRBV30 and TRBJ2-1, with D possibly matching TRBD1 (5 bases). CDR1 is GTSNPN, CDR2 SVGIG, per germline (reference sequence). Trimming removed 0 bases from V and 7 bases from J, with 10 bases in between. The CDR3 sequence is 13 residues long. The CDR3, as DNA: TGTGCCTGGAGTGTAGACCAGGGAAATGAGCAGTTCTTC. It yields the protein CAWSVDQGNEQFF.

The chain couples TRBV28 to TRBJ2-2; 7 bases agree with TRBD1. CDR3 length: 16 residues. Germline CDR1 MDHEN, CDR2 SYDVKM. J was trimmed by 7 bases and V by 0 bases; bases with no gene match: 8. DNA for the CDR3: TGTGCCAGCAGTTTATGGGGAACAGGGGTCGGCGGGGAGCTGTTTTTT. It translates to CASSLWGTGVGGELFF.

This clone was detected a few times. The J gene is TRBJ2-1, the V gene TRBV7-2; D is possibly TRBD2 (5 bases). With 5 bases removed from V and 7 bases from J, the gap between germline ends came to 12 bases. The CDR3 extends over 13 amino acids. Looked up from germline, CDR1 is SGHTA and CDR2 is FQGNSA. This CDR3 is CASSPRERNEQFF. CDR3 sequence (DNA): TGTGCCAGCAGCCCTAGGGAGCGTAATGAGCAGTTCTTC.

The chain couples TRBV6-2 or TRBV6-3 to TRBJ1-1, with D possibly matching TRBD1 (5 bases). The V gene lost 5 bases and the J gene lost 3 bases, with 16 bases spanning the gap. This CDR3 has 15 residues. The V gene's germline CDR1 is MNHEY and CDR2 SVGEGT. DNA of the CDR3: TGTGCCAGCAGTAGGATCGACAGCCTGTACACTGAAGCTTTCTTT. It is translated as CASSRIDSLYTEAFF.

This chain uses TRBV9 with TRBJ2-3; possibly TRBD1 for D (7 bases). CDR3 length: 14 residues. V lost 4 bases to trimming and J lost 4 bases, with 13 bases between them. Germline CDR1 reads SGDLS; CDR2 reads YYNGEE. CDR3 amino acids: CASSPGGLADTQYF. CDR3 nucleotide sequence: TGTGCCAGCAGCCCAGGGGGGTTGGCAGATACGCAGTATTTT.